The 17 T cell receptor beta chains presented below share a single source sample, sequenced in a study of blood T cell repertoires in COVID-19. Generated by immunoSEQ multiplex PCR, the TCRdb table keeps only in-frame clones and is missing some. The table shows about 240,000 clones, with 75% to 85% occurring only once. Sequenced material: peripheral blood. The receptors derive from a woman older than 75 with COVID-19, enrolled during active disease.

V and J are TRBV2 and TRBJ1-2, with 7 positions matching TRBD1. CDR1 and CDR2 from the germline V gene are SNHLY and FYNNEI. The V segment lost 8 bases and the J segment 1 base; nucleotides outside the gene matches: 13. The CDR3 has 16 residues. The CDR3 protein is CASSLTRDSFNYGYTF. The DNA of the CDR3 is TGTGCCAGCTCTTTAACGCGGGACAGTTTTAACTATGGCTACACCTTC.

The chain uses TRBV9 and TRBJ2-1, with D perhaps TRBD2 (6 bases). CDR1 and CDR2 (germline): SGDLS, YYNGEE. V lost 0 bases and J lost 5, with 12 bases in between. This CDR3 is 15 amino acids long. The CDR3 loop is CASSVVSSGHNEQFF. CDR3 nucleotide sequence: TGTGCCAGCAGCGTAGTTAGTAGCGGCCACAATGAGCAGTTCTTC.

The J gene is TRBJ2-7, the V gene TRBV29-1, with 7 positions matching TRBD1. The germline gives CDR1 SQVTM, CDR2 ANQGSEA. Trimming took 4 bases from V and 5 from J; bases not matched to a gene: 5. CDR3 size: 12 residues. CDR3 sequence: CSVGRGWDEQYF. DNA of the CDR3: TGCAGCGTTGGCAGGGGGTGGGACGAGCAGTACTTC.

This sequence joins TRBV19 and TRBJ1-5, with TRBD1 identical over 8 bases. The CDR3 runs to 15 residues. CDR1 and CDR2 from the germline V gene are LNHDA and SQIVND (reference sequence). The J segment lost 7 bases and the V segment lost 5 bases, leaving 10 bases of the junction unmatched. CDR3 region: CASSSSRTGNQPQHF. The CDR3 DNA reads TGTGCCAGTAGTTCTTCGCGGACAGGGAACCAGCCCCAGCATTTT.

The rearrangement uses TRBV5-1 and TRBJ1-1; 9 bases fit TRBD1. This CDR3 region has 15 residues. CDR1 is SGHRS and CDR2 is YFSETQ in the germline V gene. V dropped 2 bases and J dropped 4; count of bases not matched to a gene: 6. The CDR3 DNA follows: TGCGCCAGCAGCTTCGGGACAGGGTTGATCACTGAAGCTTTCTTT. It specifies CASSFGTGLITEAFF.

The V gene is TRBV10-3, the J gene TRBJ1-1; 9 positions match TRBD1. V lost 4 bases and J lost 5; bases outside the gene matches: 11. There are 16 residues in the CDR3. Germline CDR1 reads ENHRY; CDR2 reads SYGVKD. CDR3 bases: TGTGCCATCAGTGCCCATCAGGGGACAGGGACAACTGAAGCTTTCTTT. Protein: CAISAHQGTGTTEAFF.

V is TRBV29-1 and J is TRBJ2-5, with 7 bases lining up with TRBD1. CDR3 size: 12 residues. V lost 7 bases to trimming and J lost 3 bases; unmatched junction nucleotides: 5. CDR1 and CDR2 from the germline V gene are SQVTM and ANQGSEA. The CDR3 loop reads CSAMQGEETQYF. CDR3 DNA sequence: TGCAGCGCTATGCAGGGGGAAGAGACCCAGTACTTC.

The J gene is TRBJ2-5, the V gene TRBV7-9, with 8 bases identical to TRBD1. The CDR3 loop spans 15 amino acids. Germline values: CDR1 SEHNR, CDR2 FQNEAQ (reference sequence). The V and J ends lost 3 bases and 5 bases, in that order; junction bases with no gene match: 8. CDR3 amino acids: CASSLVQGAGETQYF. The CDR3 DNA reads TGTGCCAGCAGCTTGGTGCAGGGGGCGGGGGAGACCCAGTACTTC.

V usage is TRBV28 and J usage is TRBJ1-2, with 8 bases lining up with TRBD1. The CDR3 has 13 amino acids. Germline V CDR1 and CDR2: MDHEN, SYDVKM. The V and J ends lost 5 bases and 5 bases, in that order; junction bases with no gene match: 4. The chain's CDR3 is CASSGQGRYGYTF. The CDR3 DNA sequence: TGTGCCAGCAGTGGACAGGGCAGGTATGGCTACACCTTC.

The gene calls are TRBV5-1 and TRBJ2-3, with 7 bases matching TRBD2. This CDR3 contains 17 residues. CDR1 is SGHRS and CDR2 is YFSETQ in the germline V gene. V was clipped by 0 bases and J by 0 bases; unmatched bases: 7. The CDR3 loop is CASSLGPERGSTDTQYF. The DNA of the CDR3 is TGCGCCAGCAGCTTGGGCCCTGAGCGGGGCAGCACAGATACGCAGTATTTT.

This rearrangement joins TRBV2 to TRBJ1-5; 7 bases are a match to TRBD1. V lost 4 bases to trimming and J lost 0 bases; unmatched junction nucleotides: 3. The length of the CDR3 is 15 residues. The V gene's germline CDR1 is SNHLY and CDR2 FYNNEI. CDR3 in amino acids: CASSGDSYSNQPQHF. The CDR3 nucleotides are TGTGCCAGCAGTGGGGACAGCTATAGCAATCAGCCCCAGCATTTT.

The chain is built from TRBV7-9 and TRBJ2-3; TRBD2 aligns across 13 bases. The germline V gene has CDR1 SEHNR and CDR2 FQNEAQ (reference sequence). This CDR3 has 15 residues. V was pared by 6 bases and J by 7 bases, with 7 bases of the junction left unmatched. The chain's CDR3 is CASSQPGLAGNTQYF. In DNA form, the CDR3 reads TGTGCCAGCAGTCAACCGGGACTAGCGGGGAATACGCAGTATTTT.

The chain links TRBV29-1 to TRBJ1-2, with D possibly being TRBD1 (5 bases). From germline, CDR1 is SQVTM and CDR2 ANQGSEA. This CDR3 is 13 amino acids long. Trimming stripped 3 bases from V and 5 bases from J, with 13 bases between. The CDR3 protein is CSVDRGSGYGYTF. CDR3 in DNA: TGCAGCGTTGACCGGGGGTCGGGTTATGGCTACACCTTC. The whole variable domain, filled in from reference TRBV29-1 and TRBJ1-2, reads SAVISQKPSRDICQRGTSLTIQCQVDSQVTMMFWYRQQPGQSLTLIATANQGSEATYESGFVIDKFPISRPNLTFSTLTVSNMSPEDSSIYLCSVDRGSGYGYTFGSGTRLTVV.

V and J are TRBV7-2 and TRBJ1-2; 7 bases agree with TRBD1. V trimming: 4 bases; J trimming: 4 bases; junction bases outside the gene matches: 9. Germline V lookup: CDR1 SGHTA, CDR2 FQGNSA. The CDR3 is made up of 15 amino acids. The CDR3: CASSWQGQGGYGYTF. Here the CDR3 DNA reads TGTGCCAGCAGCTGGCAGGGGCAGGGGGGCTATGGCTACACCTTC.

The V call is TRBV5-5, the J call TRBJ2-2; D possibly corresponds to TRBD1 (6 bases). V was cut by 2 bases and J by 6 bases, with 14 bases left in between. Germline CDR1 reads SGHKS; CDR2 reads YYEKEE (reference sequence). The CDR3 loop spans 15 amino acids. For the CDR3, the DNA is TGTGCCAGCAGCTTAGTGGCAGGGGTGGCCGGGGAGCTGTTTTTT. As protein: CASSLVAGVAGELFF.

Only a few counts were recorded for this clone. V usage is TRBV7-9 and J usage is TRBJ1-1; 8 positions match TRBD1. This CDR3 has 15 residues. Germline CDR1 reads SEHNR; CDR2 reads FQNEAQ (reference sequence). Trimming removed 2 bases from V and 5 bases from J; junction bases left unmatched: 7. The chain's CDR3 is CASSLPYRGITEAFF. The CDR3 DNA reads TGTGCCAGCAGCTTACCCTACAGGGGGATAACTGAAGCTTTCTTT.

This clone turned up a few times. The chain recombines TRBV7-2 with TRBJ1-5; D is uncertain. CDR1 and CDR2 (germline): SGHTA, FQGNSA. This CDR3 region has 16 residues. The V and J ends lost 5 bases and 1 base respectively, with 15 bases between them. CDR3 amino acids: CASSIVPTESNQPQHF. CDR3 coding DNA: TGTGCCAGCAGCATCGTTCCCACAGAGAGCAATCAGCCCCAGCATTTT.